This T cell receptor beta chain was found in a study of identifying expanded T cells in peripheral blood. V gave up 6 bases and J gave up 4 bases; unmatched junction bases: 8. The germline gives CDR1 MNHNS, CDR2 SASEGT. The length of the CDR3 is 15 residues. The data were produced by immunoSEQ multiplex PCR, yet TCRdb's version contains in-frame clones alone and is incomplete. The table lists 100,000 to 150,000 clones, less than 90% of them singletons, with less than 10% in the top ten. The sample taken for sequencing was blood. J is TRBJ1-5 and V is TRBV6-1; 8 bases align to TRBD1. The sequence came from a person aged 18-70 years in good health. The DNA for the CDR3 is TGTGCCAGCAGCCTAGACAGGGGACGAAATCAGCCCCAGCATTTT. Its translation is CASSLDRGRNQPQHF.